This entry is about one T cell receptor beta chain. Its matching antigen is unknown. Germline values: CDR1 SGDLS, CDR2 YYNGEE. Trimming stripped 0 bases from V and 7 bases from J, with 11 bases between. The CDR3 loop spans 15 amino acids. The data are from a study of T cells after yellow fever vaccination. Study-level points and caveats: Weaker in magnitude, the secondary response showed a faster peak on day 5 versus 15. Relatively few clonotypes were ones that appeared in both CD4 and CD8 compartments. Booster samples showed a return of most primary-vaccination clones (about 97% CD4, 80% to 90% CD8).

Making TCR cDNA involved 5'RACE template switching, which added UMIs and a universal primer site. TCRdb used MiXCR to reprocess the 5' RACE reads, holding one entry per CDR3 protein. The table shows more than 300,000 distinct CDR3 sequences, with roughly 10% occurring only once. The J gene is TRBJ1-6, the V gene TRBV9; the D gene is possibly TRBD1 (5 bases). The sequence was obtained from a man between 18 and 29 years old who received the YFV17D yellow fever vaccine. The sequences come from CD4+ T cells sorted from PBMCs, collected 45 days after the yellow fever booster vaccination. CDR3 bases: TGTGCCAGCAGCGTAGAGGGCAGGGAGAATTCACCCCTCCACTTT. Its protein product is CASSVEGRENSPLHF. Combining the CDR3 with reference TRBV9 and TRBJ1-6 gives the whole variable domain DSGVTQTPKHLITATGQRVTLRCSPRSGDLSVYWYQQSLDQGLQFLIQYYNGEERAKGNILERFSAQQFPDLHSELNLSSLELGDSALYFCASSVEGRENSPLHFGNGTRLTVT.